This T cell receptor (beta chain) stems from a study of blood T cell repertoires in COVID-19. The wider study: From the United States, Italy and Spain came samples of acute and convalescent COVID-19. Nucleic acid was either cDNA or gDNA, and it came from T cells, B-cell-depleted T cells, or PBMCs.

The authors' processing: Reference gene primer amplification gave nucleated cell count estimates. Repertoires were generated with immunoSEQ multiplex PCR, while TCRdb's copy carries only in-frame clones and drops some. V and J calls and clone size are copied from that table; D and trimming were computed from the DNA. The table shows some 270,000 clones, with 90% occurring only once. Enrolment of Seattle patients took place during active infection, and they were followed longitudinally. The sequencing input was peripheral blood. This receptor was taken from a woman in her sixties with COVID-19, enrolled during active disease.

Written as DNA, the CDR3 is TGTGCCAGCAGCGCCCGGTACCAGAACGGAGGCTACGAGCAGTACTTC. It is translated as CASSARYQNGGYEQYF. The chain carries TRBV5-4 and TRBJ2-7; TRBD2 might be the D (5 bases). Germline V gene lookup returns CDR1 SGHNT and CDR2 YYREEE (reference sequence). The length of the CDR3 is 16 residues. The V and J ends lost 4 bases and 3 bases respectively, with 20 bases between them. The complete variable domain, with remaining parts taken from reference TRBV5-4 and TRBJ2-7, reads ETGVTQSPTHLIKTRGQQVTLRCSSQSGHNTVSWYQQALGQGPQFIFQYYREEENGRGNFPPRFSGLQFPNYSSELNVNALELDDSALYLCASSARYQNGGYEQYFGPGTRLTVT.